This TCR beta chain was obtained from a study of blood T cell repertoires in COVID-19. Overall study context: The United States, Italy and Spain provided the acute and convalescent COVID-19 samples.

Original processing methods: Amplifying reference gene primers gave estimates of nucleated cell counts. TCRdb keeps only in-frame clones here, not all; method: immunoSEQ multiplex PCR. V and J calls and clone size follow that table, whereas D and trimming were derived from the DNA. The sample lists approximately 300,000 clones, about nine tenths occurring once. The study drew participants aged about 18 to 95 years from some 25 US areas. Donors in Cohort 3 who had recovered were those with two negative PCRs, healthcare professional clearance, or resolution of their symptoms. V shed 5 bases and J shed 3 bases, with 9 bases lying between them. The CDR3 runs 13 residues. The germline V gene has CDR1 SGHTA and CDR2 FQGTGA.

This TCR came from a woman under 30 who had recovered from COVID-19. The chain couples TRBV7-3 to TRBJ2-3, with TRBD1 as a possible D gene (6 bases). Sequenced material: PBMCs or T cells enriched from blood (not recorded which). The DNA for the CDR3 is TGTGCCAGCAGCCCACAGGGAACAGATACGCAGTATTTT. Translated, it gives CASSPQGTDTQYF.